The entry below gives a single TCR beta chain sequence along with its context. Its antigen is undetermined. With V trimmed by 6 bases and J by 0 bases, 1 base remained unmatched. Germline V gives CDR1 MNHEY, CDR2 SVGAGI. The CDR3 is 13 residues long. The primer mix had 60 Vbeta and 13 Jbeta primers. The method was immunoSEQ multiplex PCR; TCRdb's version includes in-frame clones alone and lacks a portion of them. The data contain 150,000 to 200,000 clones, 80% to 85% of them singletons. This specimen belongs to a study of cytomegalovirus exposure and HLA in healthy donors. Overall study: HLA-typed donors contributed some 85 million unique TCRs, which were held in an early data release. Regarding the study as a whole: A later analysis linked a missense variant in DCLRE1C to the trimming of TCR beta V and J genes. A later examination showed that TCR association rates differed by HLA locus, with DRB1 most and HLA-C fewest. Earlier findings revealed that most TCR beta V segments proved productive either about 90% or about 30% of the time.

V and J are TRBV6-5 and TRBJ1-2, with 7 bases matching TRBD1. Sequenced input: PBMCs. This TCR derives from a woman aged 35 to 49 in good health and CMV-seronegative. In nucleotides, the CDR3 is TGTGCCAGCAGGACAGGGTCTAACTATGGCTACACCTTC. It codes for CASRTGSNYGYTF.